This T cell receptor (beta chain) was sequenced in a study of response to subunit inactivated influenza vaccine. TCRdb re-analysed the RT-PCR reads in MiXCR, keeping a single row per CDR3 protein. The sample carries about 540,000 distinct CDR3 sequences, under 30% recorded once. CDR3 size: 14 residues. CDR1 is SGHAT and CDR2 is FQNNGV in the germline V gene. Losses at the gene ends were 6 bases for V and 7 bases for J; bases not matched to a gene: 6. These sequences were also reported in another study, on T cells expressing NK-cell markers. From that report: It was by 5'RACE template switching with UMIs that TCR beta cDNA was made.

The V and J genes are TRBV11-2 and TRBJ2-1; 10 bases are a match to TRBD2. Source: CD4+ T cells sorted from PBMCs, taken 11 to 12 days after vaccination. This TCR was sampled from a man over 45 who received an inactivated influenza vaccine. This CDR3 is CASRGLAGDNEQFF. CDR3 DNA sequence: TGTGCCAGCAGGGGGCTAGCGGGAGATAATGAGCAGTTCTTC.